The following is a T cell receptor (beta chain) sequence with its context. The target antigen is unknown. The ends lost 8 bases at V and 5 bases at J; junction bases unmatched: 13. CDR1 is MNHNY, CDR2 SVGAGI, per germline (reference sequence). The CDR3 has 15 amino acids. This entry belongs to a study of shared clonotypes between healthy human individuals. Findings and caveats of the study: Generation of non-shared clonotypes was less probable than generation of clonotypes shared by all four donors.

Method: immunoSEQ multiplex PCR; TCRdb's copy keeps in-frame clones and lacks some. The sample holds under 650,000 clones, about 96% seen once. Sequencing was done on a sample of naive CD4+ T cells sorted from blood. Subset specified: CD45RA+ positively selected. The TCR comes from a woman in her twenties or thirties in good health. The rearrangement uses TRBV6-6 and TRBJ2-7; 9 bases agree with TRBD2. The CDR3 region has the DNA TGTGCCAGCTTTGCGGGAGGGCGATCACTCCACGAGCAGTACTTC. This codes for CASFAGGRSLHEQYF.